Listed here are 6 T cell receptor beta chains from one sample, sequenced in a study of cytomegalovirus exposure and HLA in healthy donors. This table comes from immunoSEQ multiplex PCR, and its TCRdb copy is limited to in-frame clones, with some not included. The sample holds more than 110,000 clones; 85% to 95% are singletons and the top ten take around 1.9%. The sequenced sample consisted of PBMCs. The receptors were gathered from a man between 18 and 35 years old in good health and CMV-seropositive.

The genes are TRBV7-6 and TRBJ2-2; a possible D gene is TRBD1 (6 bases). CDR1 SGHVS and CDR2 FNYEAQ come from the germline V gene. V shed 3 bases and J shed 5 bases, with 10 bases lying between them. CDR3 length equals 14 residues. The CDR3 here is CASSFVQGTGELFF. The DNA of the CDR3 is TGTGCCAGCAGCTTTGTACAGGGAACCGGGGAGCTGTTTTTT.

This chain connects TRBV18 to TRBJ1-5, with TRBD1 matching 7 bases. The CDR3 has 19 amino acids. Germline V gives CDR1 KGHSH, CDR2 LQKENI. V shed 3 bases, J shed 0 bases, and the junction held 14 bases outside the gene matches. CDR3: CASSPDTHTGEYSNQPQHF. In nucleotides, the CDR3 is TGTGCCAGCTCACCCGACACGCATACAGGGGAATATAGCAATCAGCCCCAGCATTTT.

Of note for this clone: The junction differs from germline at one of its ends, possibly a read error. This same CDR3 is encoded by further DNA sequences in the sample. V and J are TRBV7-9 and TRBJ2-5; TRBD2 aligns across 11 bases. Germline CDR1 is SEHNR and CDR2 is FQNEAQ (reference sequence). CDR3 length: 14 amino acids. The CDR3, as DNA: TGTGCCAGCAGCCTAGCGGGAGGAGGGGAGACCCAGTACTTC. It encodes CASSLAGGGETQYF.

CDR3 amino acids: CASSPEKTAYEQYF. Written as DNA, the CDR3 is TGTGCCAGCAGTCCCGAGAAAACGGCCTACGAGCAGTACTTC. J is TRBJ2-7 and V is TRBV6-1, with D unresolved. The length of the CDR3 is 14 residues. The V gene lost 5 bases and the J gene lost 2 bases, with 13 bases spanning the gap. Germline V gene data show CDR1 as MNHNS and CDR2 as SASEGT.

The genes are TRBV30 and TRBJ1-6, with a possible D match to TRBD1 (6 bases). The CDR3 runs to 13 residues. Germline CDR1 GTSNPN, CDR2 SVGIG (reference sequence). V was clipped by 5 bases and J by 14 bases, with 19 bases between them. The CDR3 spells CAWARTASASLHF. For the CDR3, the DNA is TGTGCCTGGGCGCGGACAGCCTCAGCATCCCTCCACTTT.

The V gene is TRBV13, the J gene TRBJ2-5, with D perhaps matching TRBD1 (5 bases). Germline assignment: CDR1 PRHDT and CDR2 FYEKMQ (reference sequence). The CDR3 runs to 14 residues. The V and J ends lost 7 bases and 5 bases respectively, with 17 bases between them. Here the CDR3 DNA reads TGTGCCAGCACTCACCTAGGGGCGGAGGAGACCCAGTACTTC. Protein: CASTHLGAEETQYF.